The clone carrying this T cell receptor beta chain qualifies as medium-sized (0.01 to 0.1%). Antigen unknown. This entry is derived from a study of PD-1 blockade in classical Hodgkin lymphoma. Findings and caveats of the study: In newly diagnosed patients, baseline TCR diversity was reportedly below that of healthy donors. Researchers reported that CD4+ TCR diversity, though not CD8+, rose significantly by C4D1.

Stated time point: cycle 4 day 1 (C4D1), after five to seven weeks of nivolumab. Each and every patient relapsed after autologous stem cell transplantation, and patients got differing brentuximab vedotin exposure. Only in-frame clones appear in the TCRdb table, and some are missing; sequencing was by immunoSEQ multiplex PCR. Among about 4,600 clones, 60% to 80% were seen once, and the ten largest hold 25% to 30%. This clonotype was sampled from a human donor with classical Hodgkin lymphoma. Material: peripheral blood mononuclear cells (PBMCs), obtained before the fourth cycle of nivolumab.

Written as DNA, the CDR3 is TGTGCCTGGAGTCGACAGGGGCGGGGAGGAAACACCATATATTTT. Translated: CAWSRQGRGGNTIYF. The V and J genes are TRBV30 and TRBJ1-3; 8 positions agree with TRBD1. The CDR3 is 15 amino acids. V lost 2 bases to trimming and J lost 4 bases; unmatched junction nucleotides: 7. The germline V gene has CDR1 GTSNPN and CDR2 SVGIG (reference sequence).